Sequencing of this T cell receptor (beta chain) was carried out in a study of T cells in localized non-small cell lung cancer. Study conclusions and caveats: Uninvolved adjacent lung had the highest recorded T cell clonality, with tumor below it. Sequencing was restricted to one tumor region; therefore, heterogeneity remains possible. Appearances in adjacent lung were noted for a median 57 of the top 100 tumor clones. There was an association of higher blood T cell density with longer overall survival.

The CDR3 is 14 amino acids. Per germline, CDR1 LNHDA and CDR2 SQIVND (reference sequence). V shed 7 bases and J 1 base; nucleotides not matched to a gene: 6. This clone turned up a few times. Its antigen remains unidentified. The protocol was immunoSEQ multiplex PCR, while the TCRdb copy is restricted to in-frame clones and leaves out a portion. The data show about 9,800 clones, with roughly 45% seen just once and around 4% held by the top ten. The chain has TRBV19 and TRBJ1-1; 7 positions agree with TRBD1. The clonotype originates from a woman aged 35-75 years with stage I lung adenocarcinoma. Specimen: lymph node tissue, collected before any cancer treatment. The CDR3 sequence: CASTLGQSNTEAFF. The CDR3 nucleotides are TGTGCCAGTACCCTGGGACAGTCGAACACTGAAGCTTTCTTT.